Listed below are T cell receptor beta chains from one sample, sequenced in a study of blood T cell repertoires in COVID-19. The table came from immunoSEQ multiplex PCR; TCRdb's copy has only in-frame clones and leaves some out. The table records about 66,000 clones, around 92% of them present only once. The sample taken for sequencing was peripheral blood. The receptors come from a man aged 55 to 69 with acute or convalescent COVID-19. The CDR3 runs from the conserved cysteine through the conserved F or W. D genes are given only for firm matches. Clone sizes are given selectively: once, few, many, or a class where the clone is expanded.

len	v_gene	j_gene	abundance	d_gene	CDR3nt	CDR3aa
15	TRBV7-2	TRBJ2-5	-	TRBD1	TGTGCCAGCAGCCCGGGACAGGGTGCGTTAGAGACCCAGTACTTC	CASSPGQGALETQYF
17	TRBV18	TRBJ1-6	-	TRBD1	TGTGCCAGCTCACCGGGACAGGACATCTCCTATAATTCACCCCTCCACTTT	CASSPGQDISYNSPLHF
13	TRBV12-3/TRBV12-4	TRBJ1-5	-	-	TGTGCCAGCTTCAACAGGGTGAATCAGCCCCAGCATTTT	CASFNRVNQPQHF
15	TRBV27	TRBJ1-5	-	-	TGTGCCAGCAGTTTAACCGGGGATAGCAATCAGCCCCAGCATTTT	CASSLTGDSNQPQHF
16	TRBV6-6	TRBJ1-5	-	-	TGTGCCAGCAGTTACTTCAAGCCCAGGGGCGGCCAGCCCCAGCATTTT	CASSYFKPRGGQPQHF
15	TRBV7-2	TRBJ2-1	-	-	TGTGCCAGCAGCGAACCACTTCTATTCTACAATGAGCAGTTCTTC	CASSEPLLFYNEQFF
13	TRBV7-7	TRBJ2-7	-	-	TGTGCCAGCAGCTTAGGAGAAAGCTACGAGCAGTACTTC	CASSLGESYEQYF
15	TRBV6-5	TRBJ2-6	-	-	TGTGCCAGCAGTTACAGGGGCTCCGGGGCCAACGTCCTGACTTTC	CASSYRGSGANVLTF
16	TRBV10-3	TRBJ2-1	-	TRBD2	TGTGCCATCAGTCAAAATGCGGGGGAGAATTACAATGAGCAGTTCTTC	CAISQNAGENYNEQFF
13	TRBV20-1	TRBJ2-3	-	-	TGCAGTGCTAGTGTTCCGGGCACAGATACGCAGTATTTT	CSASVPGTDTQYF
14	TRBV4-2	TRBJ1-5	-	TRBD1	TGTGCCAGCAGTCAGGACAGGGGAGGTCAGCCCCAGCATTTT	CASSQDRGGQPQHF
17	TRBV4-1	TRBJ2-4	-	-	TGCGCCAGCAGCCAAGTTGAGGGGGTGAGGGCCAAAAACATTCAGTACTTC	CASSQVEGVRAKNIQYF
16	TRBV5-1	TRBJ1-4	-	TRBD1	TGCGCCAGCAGCTTGATCCCGGACAGGGTGGGTGAAAAACTGTTTTTT	CASSLIPDRVGEKLFF
16	TRBV7-3	TRBJ2-2	-	TRBD1	TGTGCCAGCAGCCCCTGGACAGGGAAGGGATCCGGGGAGCTGTTTTTT	CASSPWTGKGSGELFF
15	TRBV6-1	TRBJ1-2	few	-	TGTGCCAGCAGTGAAGTAGGGCAACGTTACAGGGGCTACACCTTC	CASSEVGQRYRGYTF
13	TRBV3-1/TRBV3-2	TRBJ1-3	-	TRBD1	TGTGCCAGTTCCAGGGGGTCCGGAAACACCATATATTTT	CASSRGSGNTIYF
15	TRBV14	TRBJ2-7	-	-	TGTGCCAGCAGCCAAGAGAAGGGGTACGTCGACGAGCAGTACTTC	CASSQEKGYVDEQYF
17	TRBV27	TRBJ2-3	-	TRBD2	TGTGCCAGCAGGGGAGGGGTACTAGCGGCCCTCACAGATACGCAGTATTTT	CASRGGVLAALTDTQYF
13	TRBV14	TRBJ1-1	-	TRBD1	TGTGCCAGCAGCGCCAACCGGGCAGGGGGAGCTTTCTTT	CASSANRAGGAFF
14	TRBV30	TRBJ2-5	-	-	TGTGCCTGGAGTGTTGGGGGGAACCAAGAGACCCAGTACTTC	CAWSVGGNQETQYF
14	TRBV27	TRBJ1-2	few	TRBD1	TGTGCCAGCAGTCCGACAGGGGGCATGTATGGCTACACCTTC	CASSPTGGMYGYTF
15	TRBV27	TRBJ2-1	-	TRBD2	TGTGCCAGCAGTGGGACTAGCGGGGTAGGAGATGAGCAGTTCTTC	CASSGTSGVGDEQFF
14	TRBV2	TRBJ1-1	-	TRBD1	TGTGCCAGCAGAGGCGGACAGGGGGAGACTGAAGCTTTCTTT	CASRGGQGETEAFF
14	TRBV5-6	TRBJ2-2	-	TRBD1	TGTGCCAGCAGCCCCGGGACAGGGGCCGGGGAGCTGTTTTTT	CASSPGTGAGELFF
14	TRBV2	TRBJ1-2	-	TRBD1	TGTGCCAGCACCGAATCGCACAGGGGTGATGGCTACACCTTC	CASTESHRGDGYTF
15	TRBV19	TRBJ2-1	-	TRBD1	TGTGCCAGTAGTATAGGGGGGACAGTTCCGTATGAGCAGTTCTTC	CASSIGGTVPYEQFF
14	TRBV5-8	TRBJ1-1	-	-	TGTGCCAGCAGCCGAAACAGGTTTGGGACTGAAGCTTTCTTT	CASSRNRFGTEAFF
16	TRBV6-6	TRBJ1-5	-	-	TGTGCCAGCACCGACCGGAATGGGCTCGTGAATCAGCCCCAGCATTTT	CASTDRNGLVNQPQHF
12	TRBV18	TRBJ1-2	once	-	TGTGCCAGCTCTCTACAGGGTTGGGGCTACACCTTC	CASSLQGWGYTF
16	TRBV3-1/TRBV3-2	TRBJ2-3	-	TRBD1	TGTGCCAGCAGTCGTAACAGGGGGACAAGCACAGATACGCAGTATTTT	CASSRNRGTSTDTQYF
17	TRBV4-2	TRBJ1-5	-	TRBD1	TGTGCCAGCAGCCAAGATGGACAGGGGACACACAATCAGCCCCAGCATTTT	CASSQDGQGTHNQPQHF
14	TRBV2	TRBJ1-2	-	-	TGTGCCAGCAGTGGCCAGGGAAAGTCGAGCGGCTACACCTTC	CASSGQGKSSGYTF
14	TRBV6-1	TRBJ2-2	few	-	TGTGCCAGCAGTGAAGAGGGAGGCCTCGGGGAGCTGTTTTTT	CASSEEGGLGELFF
15	TRBV14	TRBJ1-1	-	TRBD1	TGTGCCAGCAGCCAGAGGGGACAGTTGAACACTGAAGCTTTCTTT	CASSQRGQLNTEAFF
16	TRBV5-1	TRBJ1-6	few	-	TGCGCCAGCAGCTTGGCCCCCGAAGCATTTAGTTCACCCCTCCACTTT	CASSLAPEAFSSPLHF
16	TRBV19	TRBJ2-7	-	-	TGTGCCAGTAGTAGCGGACGGGTGGGCGGAGGGTACGAGCAGTACTTC	CASSSGRVGGGYEQYF
16	TRBV19	TRBJ1-1	-	TRBD1	TGTGCCAGTAGTGTGGGGACAGGGAAATCGGACACTGAAGCTTTCTTT	CASSVGTGKSDTEAFF
15	TRBV30	TRBJ2-3	-	-	TGTGCCTGGAGCAGGGGACATAATGGCGCAGATACGCAGTATTTT	CAWSRGHNGADTQYF
14	TRBV9	TRBJ1-2	-	-	TGTGCCAGCAGCGTAGCCCCCGGCGGGGATGGCTACACCTTC	CASSVAPGGDGYTF
15	TRBV7-9	TRBJ2-7	-	TRBD2	TGTGCCAGCAGCCGGGCGGGAGGCAGCTCCTACGAGCAGTACTTC	CASSRAGGSSYEQYF
16	TRBV21-1	TRBJ2-2	few	-	TGTGCCAGCAGCAAATTAAGGGGTTGCCCCACCGGGGAGCTGTTTTTT	CASSKLRGCPTGELFF
15	TRBV6-5	TRBJ2-7	-	TRBD1	TGTGCCAGCAGGGGAGACAGGGGTATTATCTACGAGCAGTACTTC	CASRGDRGIIYEQYF
16	TRBV9	TRBJ2-3	-	TRBD2	TGTGCCAGCAGCCCGGGACTAGCGGGGAGCACAGATACGCAGTATTTT	CASSPGLAGSTDTQYF
15	TRBV3-1/TRBV3-2	TRBJ2-7	-	TRBD1	TGTGCCAGCAGCCTTGGACAGGGGGCCTTCTACGAGCAGTACTTC	CASSLGQGAFYEQYF
14	TRBV5-4	TRBJ2-7	-	-	TGTGCCAGCAGCTTTGCTCAGTTGAAAAACGAGCAGTACTTC	CASSFAQLKNEQYF
15	TRBV18	TRBJ1-1	-	-	TGTGCCAGCTCACGCCCGCAACCGGGGAACACTGAAGCTTTCTTT	CASSRPQPGNTEAFF
13	TRBV7-8	TRBJ2-5	-	-	TGTGCCAGCAGCTTACGGGTCCAAGAGACCCAGTACTTC	CASSLRVQETQYF
16	TRBV11-2	TRBJ1-3	few	TRBD1	TGTGCCAGCAGCTTAACAGGGGGCCGCTCTGGAAACACCATATATTTT	CASSLTGGRSGNTIYF
16	TRBV20-1	TRBJ1-5	-	TRBD1	TGCAGTGCTAGTACCCCCACAGGGGTTAGCAATCAGCCCCAGCATTTT	CSASTPTGVSNQPQHF
14	TRBV19	TRBJ1-5	-	-	TGTGCCAGTAGTCGAGGGGGTAGCAATCAGCCCCAGCATTTT	CASSRGGSNQPQHF
13	TRBV18	TRBJ2-2	few	-	TGTGCCAGCTCAGCAAGGGGCGCTGGGGAGCTGTTTTTT	CASSARGAGELFF
15	TRBV6-5	TRBJ1-6	-	TRBD1	TGTGCCAGCAGTTACGGAGGGACAGGGGTCCCACCCCTCCACTTT	CASSYGGTGVPPLHF
15	TRBV6-6	TRBJ1-5	once	TRBD1	TGTGCCAGCAGTACAACCGGGACAGATCATCAGCCCCAGCATTTT	CASSTTGTDHQPQHF